This T cell receptor beta chain appears in the sequencing data of a study of CXCR3-negative and CXCR3-positive naive CD8 T cells. Study results and limitations: Naive CXCR3-positive cells had TRB CDR3s more hydrophobic than those of CXCR3-negative naive cells. TRBV-TRBJ usage matched between naive CXCR3-negative and CXCR3-positive cells but not between memory cells. Similarly elevated diversity marked both naive subsets, with memory CD8+ cells showing far lower diversity.

The authors made the TRB cDNA libraries by 5' RACE using UMI labels. TCRdb re-called the 5' RACE reads; every CDR3 protein appears as one record, without DNA. This sample's table reports about 130,000 distinct CDR3 sequences. A remark on this clonotype: What it binds is unknown.

The V gene's germline CDR1 is SNHLY and CDR2 FYNNEI. CDR3 length: 12 amino acids. Each CD8+ T cell subset was flow-sorted in triplicate. Every sort contained 300,000 cells. Phenotypically, naive CD8+ T cells corresponded to CD45RO-CCR7+CD27+CD95-. The chain couples TRBV2 to TRBJ1-2. Input material: naive CXCR3+ CD8+ T cells from blood. Subset in this sample: CD45RO-CCR7+CD27+CD95- naive CD8+ T cells expressing CXCR3 (TNR3+). The receptor was isolated from a human donor in good health. Some clones in this sample may be carry-over from other donors' samples. This chain's CDR3 is CASREPAYGYTF.